This record covers a single T cell receptor beta chain. This specimen comes from a study of blood T cell repertoires in COVID-19. About the study: Researchers got acute and convalescent COVID-19 samples from the United States, Italy and Spain.

From germline, CDR1 is MDHEN and CDR2 SYDVKM. This CDR3 has 12 amino acids. The J segment lost 11 bases and the V segment lost 0 bases, leaving 2 bases of the junction unmatched. Sequencing used immunoSEQ multiplex PCR; TCRdb keeps in-frame clones, though not all of them. Of roughly 160,000 clones in the sample, approximately 80% are singletons; the top ten hold 2.5% to 3.5%. Sequenced sample: peripheral blood. The V gene is TRBV28, the J gene TRBJ2-5; TRBD1 matches at 8 bases. This sequence originates from a woman aged 55-69 years with acute or convalescent COVID-19. The CDR3 DNA reads TGTGCCAGCAGTTTATGGGACAGGGCTCAGTACTTC. Residues: CASSLWDRAQYF.